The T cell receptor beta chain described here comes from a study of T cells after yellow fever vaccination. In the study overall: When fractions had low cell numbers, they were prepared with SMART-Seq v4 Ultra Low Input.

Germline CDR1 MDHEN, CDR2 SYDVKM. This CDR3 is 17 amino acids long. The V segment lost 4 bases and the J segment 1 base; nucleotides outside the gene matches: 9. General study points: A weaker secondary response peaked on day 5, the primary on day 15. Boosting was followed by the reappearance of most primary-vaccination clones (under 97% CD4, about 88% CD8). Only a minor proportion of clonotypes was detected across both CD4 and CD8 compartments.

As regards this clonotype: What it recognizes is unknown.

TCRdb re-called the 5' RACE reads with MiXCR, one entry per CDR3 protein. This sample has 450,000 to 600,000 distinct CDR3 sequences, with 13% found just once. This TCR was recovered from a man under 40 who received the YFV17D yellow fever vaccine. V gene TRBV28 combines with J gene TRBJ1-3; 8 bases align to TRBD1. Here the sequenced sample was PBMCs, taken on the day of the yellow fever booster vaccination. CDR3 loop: CASSSARGRRSGNTIYF. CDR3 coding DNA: TGTGCCAGCAGTTCCGCCAGGGGGCGAAGGTCTGGAAACACCATATATTTT.